The next 19 T cell receptor beta chains were all read from a single sample in a study of cytomegalovirus exposure and HLA in healthy donors. PCR involved 60 Vbeta and 13 Jbeta primers. The repertoire was sequenced with immunoSEQ multiplex PCR; TCRdb's copy has only in-frame clones and lacks some. The repertoire has tens of thousands of clones, around three quarters of them found once; the top ten carry 0.5% to 0.65%. The sample comprised PBMCs. The receptors here all came from a man between 25 and 39 years old in good health and CMV-seronegative.

The chain recombines TRBV19 with TRBJ1-3; 7 bases are a match to TRBD1. Losses at the gene ends were 7 bases for V and 8 bases for J; bases not matched to a gene: 11. CDR1 and CDR2 from the germline V gene are LNHDA and SQIVND (reference sequence). This CDR3 region has 14 residues. The CDR3 loop is CASKGTVLWDTIYF. The DNA for the CDR3 is TGTGCCAGTAAGGGGACAGTTCTGTGGGACACCATATATTTT.

The chain uses TRBV15 and TRBJ2-5; D gene unclear. The assigned J gene may be wrong: the sequence end matches TRBJ2-7 better. Germline V gene data show CDR1 as LNHNV and CDR2 as YYDKDF (reference sequence). The CDR3 runs to 13 residues. The CDR3 DNA sequence: TGTGCCACCAGCATACGACTCGGGTACGAGCAGTACTTC. Translated: CATSIRLGYEQYF.

The chain employs TRBV10-3 and TRBJ2-1; 10 positions match TRBD2. CDR1 and CDR2 from the germline V gene are ENHRY and SYGVKD. The CDR3 has 15 amino acids. The trim removed 2 bases at V and 3 bases at J, leaving 1 base unmatched. This CDR3 is CAISEGLAVYNEQFF. The CDR3, as DNA: TGTGCCATCAGTGAGGGACTAGCGGTCTACAATGAGCAGTTCTTC.

This chain links TRBV11-2 with TRBJ1-1; tentative D call: TRBD1 (5 bases). Germline V gene data show CDR1 as SGHAT and CDR2 as FQNNGV. The CDR3 covers 13 residues. Deletions cut 3 bases from V and 13 bases from J, with 18 bases between. The CDR3, as DNA: TGTGCCAGCAGCTTCAGCCGGGACTCTCGGCTTTTCTTT. Protein: CASSFSRDSRLFF.

This clone was counted between two and nine times. The rearrangement joins TRBV19 to TRBJ1-1; D is possibly TRBD1 (6 bases). Trimming left V 1 base short and J 11 bases short, with 17 bases between. The CDR3 consists of 14 residues. Looked up from germline, CDR1 is LNHDA and CDR2 is SQIVND (reference sequence). CDR3: CASSIGTVGSDAFF. The CDR3 coding sequence is TGTGCCAGTAGTATAGGGACAGTAGGGTCAGATGCTTTCTTT.

The V call is TRBV27, the J call TRBJ1-1; D possibly corresponds to TRBD1 (6 bases). The CDR3 length is 15 residues. V shed 6 bases and J shed 4 bases, with 18 bases lying between them. CDR1 and CDR2 (germline): MNHEY, SMNVEV (reference sequence). The CDR3 here is CASSPSTGLSTEAFF. In DNA, the CDR3 is TGTGCCAGCAGCCCCTCAACAGGGTTGAGCACTGAAGCTTTCTTT.

The sample holds a few counts of this clone. The V and J genes are TRBV5-6 and TRBJ1-1; 8 positions agree with TRBD1. The CDR3 is made up of 14 amino acids. V shed 0 bases and J 5 bases; nucleotides not matched to a gene: 3. The V gene's germline CDR1 is SGHDT and CDR2 YYEEEE. The CDR3 sequence is CASSLGTGITEAFF. The CDR3 bases are TGTGCCAGCAGCTTGGGGACAGGGATTACTGAAGCTTTCTTT.

CDR3: CASSPDTDEAFF. Here the CDR3 DNA reads TGTGCCAGCAGCCCCGACACGGATGAAGCTTTCTTT. The chain uses TRBV7-9 and TRBJ1-1; D is ambiguous. The V and J ends lost 5 bases and 7 bases respectively, with 11 bases between them. The CDR3 consists of 12 residues. Looked up from germline, CDR1 is SEHNR and CDR2 is FQNEAQ (reference sequence).

The chain uses TRBV7-6 and TRBJ2-1; 14 bases are shared with TRBD2. Germline-derived CDR1 and CDR2 are SGHVS and FNYEAQ. V was pared by 2 bases and J by 0 bases, with 9 bases of the junction left unmatched. The CDR3 totals 20 residues. The CDR3 protein is CASSLIPGLAGANSYNEQFF. Here the CDR3 DNA reads TGTGCCAGCAGCTTAATACCGGGACTAGCGGGAGCAAACTCCTACAATGAGCAGTTCTTC.

The V gene is TRBV29-1, the J gene TRBJ2-5; TRBD2 aligns across 7 bases. V lost 0 bases to trimming and J lost 4 bases; unmatched junction nucleotides: 5. Germline CDR1 is SQVTM and CDR2 is ANQGSEA. The CDR3 length is 14 residues. CDR3 in DNA: TGCAGCGTTGAAGATGGGGCGGGGGTAGAGACCCAGTACTTC. This sequence encodes CSVEDGAGVETQYF. The full variable domain, its missing parts supplied by reference TRBV29-1 and TRBJ2-5, is SAVISQKPSRDICQRGTSLTIQCQVDSQVTMMFWYRQQPGQSLTLIATANQGSEATYESGFVIDKFPISRPNLTFSTLTVSNMSPEDSSIYLCSVEDGAGVETQYFGPGTRLLVL.

The chain recombines TRBV19 with TRBJ2-1, with D tentatively TRBD2 (6 bases). Germline values: CDR1 LNHDA, CDR2 SQIVND (reference sequence). Trimming took 0 bases from V and 8 from J, leaving 11 bases between them. The CDR3 is 14 amino acids. CDR3 DNA: TGTGCCAGTAGTATAGAAGGAGGGTGGGATGAGCAGTTCTTC. Translating it yields CASSIEGGWDEQFF.

The chain combines TRBV19 with TRBJ1-1, with TRBD1 as a possible D gene (6 bases). Looked up from germline, CDR1 is LNHDA and CDR2 is SQIVND (reference sequence). The ends were cut back, 3 bases at V and 10 bases at J, with 18 bases in the middle. CDR3 length: 14 residues. The CDR3 is CASSIRGGGVRAFF. CDR3 DNA sequence: TGTGCCAGTAGTATTCGGGGGGGCGGGGTTCGAGCTTTCTTT.

The genes are TRBV7-3 and TRBJ2-1; D might be TRBD2 (7 bases). The CDR3 covers 13 residues. The germline V gene encodes CDR1 SGHTA and CDR2 FQGTGA. V was cut by 5 bases and J by 8 bases, with 13 bases left in between. CDR3 sequence: CASSGGAGDEQFF. CDR3 sequence (DNA): TGTGCCAGCAGCGGGGGGGCCGGCGATGAGCAGTTCTTC.

CDR3 region: CASQIGGPLSGNTIYF. The DNA for the CDR3 is TGTGCCAGCCAAATTGGTGGGCCTCTCTCTGGAAACACCATATATTTT. The chain employs TRBV25-1 and TRBJ1-3; no clear D. Germline CDR1 and CDR2: MGHDK and SYGVNS. The V gene lost 8 bases and the J gene lost 0 bases, with 17 bases spanning the gap. The CDR3 totals 16 residues.

This chain uses TRBV19 with TRBJ2-7, with TRBD2 matching 9 bases. Germline V lookup: CDR1 LNHDA, CDR2 SQIVND (reference sequence). The V segment lost 1 base and the J segment 0 bases; nucleotides outside the gene matches: 1. CDR3 length: 15 amino acids. For the CDR3, the DNA is TGTGCCAGTAGTATAGCTAGCGGGGACTCCTACGAGCAGTACTTC. The encoded protein is CASSIASGDSYEQYF.

The chain employs TRBV13 and TRBJ2-2; D might be TRBD2 (6 bases). Germline-derived CDR1 and CDR2 are PRHDT and FYEKMQ (reference sequence). The CDR3 has 14 residues. Trimming removed 8 bases at V and 5 bases at J, with 15 bases between. CDR3 region: CASGTFGVTGELFF. For the CDR3, the DNA is TGTGCCAGCGGGACTTTTGGGGTTACCGGGGAGCTGTTTTTT.

This chain joins TRBV7-3 and TRBJ2-3; 12 nucleotides align to TRBD1. Germline V lookup: CDR1 SGHTA, CDR2 FQGTGA. This CDR3 comprises 19 residues. Trimming at V came to 5 bases and at J to 3 bases, leaving 15 bases not matched to a gene. The CDR3 DNA reads TGTGCCAGCAGCACTCGGGACAGGGGGCGCGAGGGAGTAACAGATACGCAGTATTTT. Encoded protein: CASSTRDRGREGVTDTQYF.

The rearrangement uses TRBV25-1 and TRBJ1-2; possibly TRBD1 for D (6 bases). Trimming removed 3 bases from V and 8 bases from J, with 10 bases in between. Looked up from germline, CDR1 is MGHDK and CDR2 is SYGVNS. The CDR3 is 12 amino acids. DNA for the CDR3: TGTGCCAGCAGTGATTCAGGGGAAGGCTACACCTTC. This encodes CASSDSGEGYTF.

The rearrangement joins TRBV5-6 to TRBJ1-1; weak D call: TRBD1 (6 bases). V dropped 0 bases and J dropped 1 base, with 7 bases sitting between them. Germline CDR1 reads SGHDT; CDR2 reads YYEEEE. This CDR3 is built from 14 residues. The CDR3 bases are TGTGCCAGCAGCTTGGAGGGGGAGAACACTGAAGCTTTCTTT. This translates into CASSLEGENTEAFF.